This TCR beta chain derives from a study of technical replicates of blood from a handful of donors. Produced via immunoSEQ multiplex PCR; TCRdb's table is partial and in-frame only. The sample has some 66,000 clones; 70% to 90% are singletons. CDR3 length: 15 residues. V gave up 6 bases and J gave up 5 bases; unmatched junction bases: 7. CDR1 is SNHLY, CDR2 FYNNEI, per germline. The chain uses TRBV2 and TRBJ2-5; 12 bases line up with TRBD1. This sequence originates from a human donor in good health. Some clones in this sample may be carry-over from other donors' samples. Sequenced input: PBMCs. The CDR3 nucleotides read TGTGCCAGCAGGGGGACAGGGGGCCGGCGGGAGACCCAGTACTTC. Amino acid sequence: CASRGTGGRRETQYF.